This TCR beta chain appears in the sequencing data of a study of T cells in Graves' hyperthyroidism and ophthalmopathy. Amplified TCR beta CDR3 regions came from RNA transcripts. When the TCR CDR3 underwent first-round RT-PCR, the HTBI primer set was used. TCRdb re-derived calls from the multiplex PCR reads in MiXCR, one entry per CDR3 protein. Here the sample spans around 500,000 distinct CDR3 sequences, less than 25% being singletons. PBMCs were derived from roughly 10 ml fresh peripheral blood. The CDR3 loop spans 14 amino acids. The ends were cut back, 6 bases at V and 0 bases at J, with 9 bases in the middle. This clonotype has at least ten counts.

The sequencing input was blood. This clonotype was obtained from a woman aged 70 to 79 with Graves' ophthalmopathy. This chain joins TRBV12-3 or TRBV12-4 and TRBJ1-5, with a possible D match to TRBD1 (6 bases). The CDR3 nucleotides read TGTGCCAGCAGCTTGGACAGTAGCAATCAGCCCCAGCATTTT. Amino acid sequence: CASSLDSSNQPQHF.